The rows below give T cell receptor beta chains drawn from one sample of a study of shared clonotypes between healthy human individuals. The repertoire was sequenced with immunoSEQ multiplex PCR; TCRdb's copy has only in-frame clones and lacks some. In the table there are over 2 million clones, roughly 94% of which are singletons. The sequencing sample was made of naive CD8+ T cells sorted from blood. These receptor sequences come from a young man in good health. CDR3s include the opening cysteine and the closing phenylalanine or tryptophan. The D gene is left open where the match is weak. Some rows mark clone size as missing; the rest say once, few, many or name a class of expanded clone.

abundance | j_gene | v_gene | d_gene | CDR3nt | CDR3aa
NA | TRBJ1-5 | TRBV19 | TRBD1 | TGTGCCAGTAGTTCCCGACAGGGAGAAAATCAGCCCCAGCATTTT | CASSSRQGENQPQHF
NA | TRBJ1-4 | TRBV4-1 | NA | TGCGCCAGCAGCCTTGGGGGGGCTGAAAAACTGTTTTTT | CASSLGGAEKLFF
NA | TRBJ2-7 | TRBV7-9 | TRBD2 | TGTGCCAGCACCCACCGGGAGGGCCCCAGTGAGCAGTACTTC | CASTHREGPSEQYF
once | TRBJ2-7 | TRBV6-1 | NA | TGTGCCAGCAGTGAGGGGGACGCGTTCTACGAGCAGTACTTC | CASSEGDAFYEQYF
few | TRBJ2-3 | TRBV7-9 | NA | TGTGCCAGCGGCCGGGACAAAGATACGCAGTATTTT | CASGRDKDTQYF
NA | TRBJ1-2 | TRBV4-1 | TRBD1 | TGCGCCAGCAGCCAAGTCGGGGACAGGGGTCCTGGCTACACCTTC | CASSQVGDRGPGYTF
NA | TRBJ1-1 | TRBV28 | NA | TGTGCCAGCTTTCCCGCGTGGGGATACACTGAAGCTTTCTTT | CASFPAWGYTEAFF
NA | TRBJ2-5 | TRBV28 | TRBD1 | TGTGCCAGCAGTCCTCCGACAGGGCTGGAGACCCAGTACTTC | CASSPPTGLETQYF
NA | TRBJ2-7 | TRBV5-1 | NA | TGCGCCAGCAGCCCAGACTTCCACTCAGAATTGTCCTACGAGCAGTACTTC | CASSPDFHSELSYEQYF
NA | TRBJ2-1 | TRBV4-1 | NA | TGCGCCAGCAGTCAGACGGGGAGCGGCTCCTACAATGAGCAGTTCTTC | CASSQTGSGSYNEQFF
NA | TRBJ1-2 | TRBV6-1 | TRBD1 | TGTGCCAGCAGAGAGACAGGGGAACCAGCAAACACCTTC | CASRETGEPANTF
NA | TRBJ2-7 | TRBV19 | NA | TGTGCCAGTAGTATGGTACCTACCCTCGGGGAGCAGTACTTC | CASSMVPTLGEQYF
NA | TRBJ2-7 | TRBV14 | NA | TGTGCCAGCAGCCAAGGGCAGAACTACGAGCAGTACTTC | CASSQGQNYEQYF
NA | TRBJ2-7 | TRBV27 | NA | TGTGCCAGCAGTCTCGGGGGCTACGAGCAGTACTTC | CASSLGGYEQYF
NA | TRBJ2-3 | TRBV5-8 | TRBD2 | TGTGCCAGCAGCCACGGACTAGTCACAGATACGCAGTATTTT | CASSHGLVTDTQYF
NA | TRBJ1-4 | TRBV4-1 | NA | TGCGCCAGCAGCCAAGGTTGGGGTGAGGAAAAACTGTTTTTT | CASSQGWGEEKLFF
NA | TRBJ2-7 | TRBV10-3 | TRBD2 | TGTGCCATCAGTGAGCAACTAGCGGGGTCCTACGAGCAGTACTTC | CAISEQLAGSYEQYF
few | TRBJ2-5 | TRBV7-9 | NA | TGTGCCAGCAGCTTAAACGGGCTTACTTCCGAGACCCAGTACTTC | CASSLNGLTSETQYF
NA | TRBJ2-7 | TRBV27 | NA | TGTGCCAGCAGTTTATCATCGGGGGAGGCCCCGACCTACGAGCAGTACTTC | CASSLSSGEAPTYEQYF
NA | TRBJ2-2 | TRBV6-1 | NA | TGTGCCAGCAGTGAAGACCGCCAGGCGGCGAACACCGGGGAGCTGTTTTTT | CASSEDRQAANTGELFF
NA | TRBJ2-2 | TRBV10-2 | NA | TGCGCCAGCGAAGGACTTGAGAACACCGGGGAGCTGTTTTTT | CASEGLENTGELFF
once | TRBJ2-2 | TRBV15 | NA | TGTGCCACCAGCAGAGAAGAGGGCGGGGAGCTGTTTTTT | CATSREEGGELFF
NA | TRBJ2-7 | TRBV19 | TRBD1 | TGTGCCAGTAGACCACAGGGGGGAAATGAGCAGTACTTC | CASRPQGGNEQYF
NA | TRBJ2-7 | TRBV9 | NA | TGTGCCAGCAGCGTAGGGGGGGCTTCAGCCTACGAGCAGTACTTC | CASSVGGASAYEQYF
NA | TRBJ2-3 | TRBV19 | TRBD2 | TGTGCCAGTAGTATAACCTTGACTAGCGGTACCACAGATACGCAGTATTTT | CASSITLTSGTTDTQYF
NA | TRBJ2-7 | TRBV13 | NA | TGTGCCAGCAGCTTTGGCCACGAGCAGTACTTC | CASSFGHEQYF
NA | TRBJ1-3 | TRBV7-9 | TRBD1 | TGTGCCAGCAGCCTCGGACAGGGGGGATACTCTGGAAACACCATATATTTT | CASSLGQGGYSGNTIYF
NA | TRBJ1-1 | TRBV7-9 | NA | TGTGCCAGCAGCTTAGGGTCCACTGAAGCTTTCTTT | CASSLGSTEAFF
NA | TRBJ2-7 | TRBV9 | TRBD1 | TGTGCCAGCAGCGTTGGAGACAGGGCCAACGAGCAGTACTTC | CASSVGDRANEQYF
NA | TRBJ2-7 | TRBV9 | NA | TGTGCCAGCAGCCCCGGGGCAGGCTCTACCTACGAGCAGTACTTC | CASSPGAGSTYEQYF
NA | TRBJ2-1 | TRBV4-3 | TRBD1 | TGCGCCAGCAAACCTACAGGGGCTTCCGGGGATGAACAGTTCTTC | CASKPTGASGDEQFF
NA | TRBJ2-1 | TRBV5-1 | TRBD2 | TGCGCCAGCAGCTTGGGCGAAGCGGGAGTCAACTATGAGCAGTTCTTC | CASSLGEAGVNYEQFF
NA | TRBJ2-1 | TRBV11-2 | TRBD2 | TGTGCCAGCAGCTCTGATTGGGCGGGAGGGCCCGGCAATGAGCAGTTCTTC | CASSSDWAGGPGNEQFF
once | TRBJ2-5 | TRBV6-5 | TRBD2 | TGTGCCAGCAGCCAGGGAGGGGAGACCCAGTACTTC | CASSQGGETQYF
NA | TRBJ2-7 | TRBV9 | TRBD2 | TGTGCCAGCAGCGTCTTAGGGACTAGCGTCTACGAGCAGTACTTC | CASSVLGTSVYEQYF
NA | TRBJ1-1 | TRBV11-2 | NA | TGTGCCAGCAGCCTCTTTGGGAACACTGAAGCTTTCTTT | CASSLFGNTEAFF
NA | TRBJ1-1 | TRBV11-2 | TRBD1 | TGTGCCAGCAGCTTAAGCAGGGGGATGAACACTGAAGCTTTCTTT | CASSLSRGMNTEAFF
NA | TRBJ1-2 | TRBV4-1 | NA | TGCGCCAGCAGCCAATTCGGGACGGACTATGGCTACACCTTC | CASSQFGTDYGYTF
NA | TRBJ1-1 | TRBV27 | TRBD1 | TGTGCCAGCAATCCCTCGACAGGGGATAAGGGCACTGAAGCTTTCTTT | CASNPSTGDKGTEAFF
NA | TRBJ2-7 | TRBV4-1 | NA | TGCGCCAGCAGCCAAGATGCGTTGGCCTACGAGCAGTACTTC | CASSQDALAYEQYF
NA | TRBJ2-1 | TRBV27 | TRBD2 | TGTGCCAGCAGTTTAATTGCTAGCGGTAACAATGAGCAGTTCTTC | CASSLIASGNNEQFF
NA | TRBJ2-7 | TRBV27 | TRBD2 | TGTGCCAGCGGACTAGCGGGAGACAACGAGCAGTACTTC | CASGLAGDNEQYF
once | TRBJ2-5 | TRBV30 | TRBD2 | TGTGCCTGGCAGCCGGGACTAGGTGTCGGGACCCAGTACTTC | CAWQPGLGVGTQYF
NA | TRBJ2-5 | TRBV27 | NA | TGTGCCAGCAGTATCTGGTTTCAAGAGACCCAGTACTTC | CASSIWFQETQYF